The 5 T cell receptor beta chains listed next were all sequenced from one sample in a study of blood T cell repertoires in COVID-19. Clones were read by immunoSEQ multiplex PCR, and TCRdb kept only the in-frame ones, dropping some. The table lists some 110,000 clones, about four fifths of them singletons. The sequencing input was peripheral blood. The receptors come from a woman in her seventies with acute or convalescent COVID-19.

The chain recombines TRBV9 with TRBJ1-5, with 9 positions matching TRBD1. V was clipped by 3 bases and J by 4 bases; unmatched bases: 8. CDR3 length: 16 amino acids. Germline CDR1 reads SGDLS; CDR2 reads YYNGEE. As DNA, the CDR3 is TGTGCCAGCAGCGCTGGCGGGACAGGGACAAATCAGCCCCAGCATTTT. Protein product: CASSAGGTGTNQPQHF.

The chain links TRBV6-5 to TRBJ1-1, with 12 nucleotides matching TRBD1. Per germline, CDR1 MNHEY and CDR2 SVGAGI. Trimming cost V 1 base and J 11 bases; bases outside gene matches: 5. The CDR3 extends over 14 amino acids. The CDR3 loop reads CASSYLGQGAGAFF. CDR3 nucleotide sequence: TGTGCCAGCAGTTACTTGGGACAGGGGGCTGGTGCTTTCTTT.

This chain links TRBV28 with TRBJ2-7, with a weak D call TRBD2 (5 bases). V gave up 6 bases and J gave up 4 bases, with 19 bases separating them. The CDR3 extends over 15 amino acids. Germline V gene data show CDR1 as MDHEN and CDR2 as SYDVKM. The DNA for the CDR3 is TGTGCCAGCAGCCCCGCCTTCCCTACTAGGTACGAGCAGTACTTC. Its translation is CASSPAFPTRYEQYF.

A few counts support this clone. V is TRBV2 and J is TRBJ2-7; possible D gene TRBD2, 6 bases. Germline lookup yields CDR1 SNHLY and CDR2 FYNNEI. Trimming shortened V by 5 bases and J by 2 bases, and 19 bases separated the two germline ends. This CDR3 is 16 amino acids long. The CDR3 loop reads CASSRGKLQGAYEQYF. The DNA for the CDR3 is TGTGCCAGCAGTCGCGGGAAGTTACAAGGGGCCTACGAGCAGTACTTC.

This chain uses TRBV6-4 with TRBJ2-4, with a tentative D call TRBD2 (6 bases). CDR3 length: 20 residues. Trimming took 0 bases from V and 3 from J, leaving 24 bases between them. Looked up from germline, CDR1 is MRHNA and CDR2 is SNTAGT. CDR3 nucleotides: TGTGCCAGCAGTGACTCGAGTCGGAGGGGCCAACCCCTTGGCAAAAACATTCAGTACTTC. It yields the protein CASSDSSRRGQPLGKNIQYF.